What follows describes a single TCR beta chain. The antigen is unknown. The CDR3 end lies 3 residues beyond the end of the read and is filled in from the germline J gene. This specimen comes from a study of T cell clonality in common variable immunodeficiency. The study's findings and limits: CVID patient heterogeneity limited repertoire-clinical complication correlations. Shared TCRbeta clones were fewer between CVID subjects than controls.

Generated by immunoSEQ multiplex PCR, the TCRdb table keeps only in-frame clones and is missing some. The table lists some 54,000 clones, with no singletons. V was clipped by 2 bases and J by 7 bases; unmatched bases: 9. The CDR3 has 15 amino acids. Germline assignment: CDR1 SGHRS and CDR2 YFSETQ. The chain recombines TRBV5-1 with TRBJ2-1; 7 positions match TRBD2. The material sequenced was peripheral blood mononuclear cells. The TCR originated in a person aged 18 to 75 in good health. The CDR3 DNA, read in part, is TGCGCCAGCAGCTTCTGGCTAGCGGCGGGGAATGAG. It encodes CASSFWLAAGNE. The CDR3 reads in full as CASSFWLAAGNEQFF. Using reference TRBV5-1 and TRBJ2-1 for the parts outside the CDR3, the full variable domain is KAGVTQTPRYLIKTRGQQVTLSCSPISGHRSVSWYQQTPGQGLQFLFEYFSETQRNKGNFPGRFSGRQFSNSRSEMNVSTLELGDSALYLCASSFWLAAGNEQFFGPGTRLTVL.